This T cell receptor beta chain is from a study of T-cell memory formation after mild COVID-19 (dated by TCRdb to the early 2020s). As for the study more broadly: TCR sequence clusters from the two donors were found to be largely donor specific. In two donors, T-cell clones that expanded and contracted after mild COVID-19 were followed by sequencing TCRalpha and TCRbeta repertoires longitudinally. The cohort was made up of two young adult volunteers, one female and one male, who were previously healthy.

This clonotype occurred many times. Which antigen it targets is not known. No base quality information exists; no much larger clone differs at one position. Broader findings and caveats from the paper: The study covered only a couple of mild cases, and larger cohorts including severe cases with pre-infection samples were considered necessary. Some responding clones were found in pre-infection memory, which suggests that pre-existing cross-reactive memory T cells took part in the SARS-CoV-2 response. SARS-CoV-2 specificity of the second-wave clones peaking on day 37 was not confirmed. Contracting CD4+ clones appeared mostly in the CM and EM memory subsets, whereas CD8+ clones were enriched in EMRA. From day 15 to 85, contracting clones showed balanced CD4/CD8 phenotypes, whereas a second wave of clones that expanded from day 15 to 37 leaned towards CD4+.

Taken from the germline V gene (reference sequence), the CDR1 and CDR2 loops are SEHNR and FQNEAQ. Unmatched junction bases come to 8, with V trimmed by 4 bases and J by 3 bases. Reading from cysteine to phenylalanine, the CDR3 counts 16 amino acids. The read is trimmed to its CDR3 DNA, 48 bases read in frame from base 1. Data came from an Illumina NovaSeq 6000. Using 5'RACE with constant-segment primers, TCRalpha and TCRbeta cDNA libraries were constructed, with sample barcodes and unique molecular identifiers added in the process. RNA was extracted from every sample with Trizol reagent. The libraries were amplified in two PCR steps, and the second step added a second sample barcode and Illumina TruSeq adapters. Sequencing of libraries was performed on an Illumina NovaSeq with 2 x 150 bp paired-end reads. Per the original workflow: The reads were demultiplexed and collapsed into UMI-guided consensus sequences using migec v1.2.7. Using mixcr v2.1.11, UMI consensuses were aligned to TRA and TRB V and J templates and then assembled into clonotypes. Expanded or contracted clonotypes were those called significant by both edgeR and NoisET, with noise models trained on biological replicates. For edgeR calls, a false discovery rate-adjusted p below 0.01 and a log2 fold-change threshold of 1 were applied. As an exploratory analysis of dynamics, max-normalized trajectories of the 1000 most abundant clonotypes were examined with PCA combined with hierarchical clustering. The CD4 or CD8 phenotype of responding clones was assigned using the separately sequenced CD4+ and CD8+ repertoires. Using fastp trimming at Q25 and MiXCR clonotype assembly, TCRdb reanalyzed the public sequencing data and kept in-frame beta chains. Merged by CDR3 protein, the rows form single entries marked with the most common genes and DNA. These V and J calls originate from TCRdb's pipeline instead of the authors' own analysis. This sample holds some 320,000 distinct CDR3 sequences; around a sixth were observed only once. About 20% of the sample comes from the top ten.

Ficoll-Paque density gradient centrifugation was used to isolate PBMCs. Sequenced sample: PBMCs or a T cell subset sorted from them (not recorded which). The sequence derives from a young man who had mild COVID-19 (a few samples of this study predate the infection). The sample titles of this study are shuffled in the database, so cell type and time point are left out; the donor was told from shared clones. Recombination joined TRBV7-9 with TRBJ2-1, with TRBD2 identical over 8 junction bases. The sequenced DNA: TGTGCCAGCAGCTCCACAGCGGGGGCCGTCTACAATGAGCAGTTCTTC. It codes for CASSSTAGAVYNEQFF.